The 23 T cell receptor beta chains in this list originate from one sample, sequenced in a study of CD8+CD57+ T cells in acquired aplastic anemia. An expansion of CD8+CD57+ cells by flow cytometry had been shown in patients chosen for sequencing. Genomic DNA served as template for TCR beta VDJ and CDR3 profiling. Each CDR3 protein is one row after TCRdb ran MiXCR on the reads. Of about 160,000 distinct CDR3 sequences detected, about 50% appear once; the ten largest clones hold about 30%. Material for sequencing was sorted CD4+, CD8+, or CD8+CD57+ T cells (not recorded which) from PBMCs. Receptor source: a human donor with aplastic anemia.

The V call is TRBV20-1, the J call TRBJ2-7, with D possibly being TRBD1 (5 bases). Deletions cut 0 bases from V and 3 bases from J, with 12 bases between. Germline V gene lookup returns CDR1 DFQATT and CDR2 SNEGSKA (reference sequence). The CDR3 runs 14 residues. This chain's CDR3 is CSARDRAGYYEQYF. The CDR3 DNA reads TGCAGTGCTAGAGATCGGGCAGGGTACTACGAGCAGTACTTC.

J is TRBJ2-3 and V is TRBV6-4, with 9 bases that match TRBD2. The J segment lost 5 bases and the V segment lost 2 bases, leaving 5 bases of the junction unmatched. CDR3 length: 15 residues. The germline gives CDR1 MRHNA, CDR2 SNTAGT. The CDR3 coding sequence is TGTGCCAGCAGTGACGGTTCTAGCGGGAAAGATACGCAGTATTTT. It encodes CASSDGSSGKDTQYF.

The chain employs TRBV15 and TRBJ1-2; no definite D call. Germline CDR1 is LNHNV and CDR2 is YYDKDF (reference sequence). Trimming removed 0 bases at V and 7 bases at J, with 12 bases between. The CDR3 spans 14 residues. Here the CDR3 DNA reads TGTGCCACCAGCAGAGAGTGGGGAGGTTCTGGCTACACCTTC. Protein product: CATSREWGGSGYTF.

V and J are TRBV7-9 and TRBJ1-2; D remains unclear. The germline V gene has CDR1 SEHNR and CDR2 FQNEAQ (reference sequence). CDR3 length: 13 amino acids. V dropped 4 bases and J dropped 3 bases, with 9 bases sitting between them. The CDR3 DNA is TGTGCCAGCAGCTCCACAGTATACTATGGCTACACCTTC. Amino acids: CASSSTVYYGYTF.

This clonotype was counted at least ten times. This chain uses TRBV19 with TRBJ1-5; TRBD1 aligns across 7 bases. V lost 11 bases to trimming and J lost 0 bases; unmatched junction nucleotides: 7. Germline V lookup: CDR1 LNHDA, CDR2 SQIVND (reference sequence). The CDR3 is 14 residues long. CDR3 bases: TGTGCCGGTGGGGACAGCTATAGCAATCAGCCCCAGCATTTT. It translates to CAGGDSYSNQPQHF.

V gene TRBV24-1 combines with J gene TRBJ1-1; weak D call: TRBD1 (5 bases). Trimming shortened V by 7 bases and J by 4 bases, and 15 bases separated the two germline ends. The CDR3 covers 14 residues. Germline values: CDR1 KGHDR, CDR2 SFDVKD. Written as DNA, the CDR3 is TGTGCCACCAGACCAGAAGGGGAGGTCACTGAAGCTTTCTTT. Translation gives CATRPEGEVTEAFF.

The V gene is TRBV20-1, the J gene TRBJ2-1; possibly TRBD2 for D (5 bases). The CDR3 spans 16 residues. With 3 bases removed from V and 0 bases from J, the gap between germline ends came to 15 bases. CDR1 DFQATT and CDR2 SNEGSKA come from the germline V gene (reference sequence). The CDR3: CSASNVVGSSYNEQFF. Written as DNA, the CDR3 is TGCAGTGCTAGTAATGTCGTGGGGAGCTCCTACAATGAGCAGTTCTTC.

The CDR3 bases are TGTGCCACCCAGGACACAGTCACCTCCTACGAGCAGTACTTC. As protein: CATQDTVTSYEQYF. The chain employs TRBV2 and TRBJ2-7; D may be TRBD1 (5 bases). The V end was cut by 10 bases, the J end by 0 bases, with 16 bases between. CDR1 is SNHLY and CDR2 is FYNNEI in the germline V gene. The CDR3 has 14 amino acids.

This clonotype was picked up one time. The V call is TRBV24-1, the J call TRBJ1-5; D not resolved. Per germline, CDR1 KGHDR and CDR2 SFDVKD. V was clipped by 7 bases and J by 0 bases, with 3 bases between them. The CDR3 is 12 residues long. CDR3 DNA: TGTGCCACCAGCCCTAGCAATCAGCCCCAGCATTTT. Translation: CATSPSNQPQHF.

The chain couples TRBV25-1 to TRBJ1-2, with D possibly matching TRBD1 (6 bases). The germline V gene encodes CDR1 MGHDK and CDR2 SYGVNS. V was shortened by 1 base and J by 3 bases, with 21 bases between the two germline ends. This CDR3 has 18 residues. The CDR3 here is CASSESGGNRAGYYGYTF. Written as DNA, the CDR3 is TGTGCCAGCAGTGAATCGGGGGGAAACAGGGCCGGGTACTATGGCTACACCTTC.

This clonotype was detected a few times. V gene TRBV20-1 combines with J gene TRBJ2-7; D perhaps matches TRBD2 (5 bases). This CDR3 has 13 residues. Trimming took off 4 bases at V and 5 bases at J, with 15 bases between the two ends. The germline V gene has CDR1 DFQATT and CDR2 SNEGSKA (reference sequence). DNA of the CDR3: TGCAGTGCTAACCCGGGGTCAGCCCACGAGCAGTACTTC. Its translation is CSANPGSAHEQYF.

As concerns this clonotype: A much larger clonotype is one base distant, so this may be a read error. The rearrangement uses TRBV7-3 and TRBJ2-7, with 13 bases fitting TRBD2. The V gene's germline CDR1 is SGHTA and CDR2 FQGTGA. There are 15 residues in the CDR3. J gave up 9 bases and V 6 bases, and 11 bases lay outside the gene matches. CDR3 in amino acids: CASRPGLAGPGGQYF. The DNA for the CDR3 is TGTGCCAGCAGACCGGGACTAGCGGGACCCGGGGGGCAGTACTTC.

In its sample, this clonotype was seen many times. The V call is TRBV4-1, the J call TRBJ2-7; 9 bases are shared with TRBD2. Germline CDR1 and CDR2: MGHRA and YSYEKL. After removal of 0 bases from V and 3 bases from J, the junction contained 6 bases not matched to a gene. This CDR3 has 16 residues. CDR3 DNA sequence: TGCGCCAGCAGCCAAGAACCCCTAGCGGGGATCTACGAGCAGTACTTC. Translating gives CASSQEPLAGIYEQYF.

The rearrangement links TRBV25-1 to TRBJ2-6, with 8 bases matching TRBD1. V trimming: 3 bases; J trimming: 0 bases; junction bases outside the gene matches: 4. From germline, CDR1 is MGHDK and CDR2 SYGVNS. The CDR3 runs 17 residues. This chain's CDR3 is CASSEDRVHSGANVLTF. The CDR3 DNA reads TGTGCCAGCAGTGAGGACAGGGTCCACTCTGGGGCCAACGTCCTGACTTTC.

CDR3: CATSDPDRGDEQYF. Written as DNA, the CDR3 is TGTGCCACCAGTGACCCGGACAGGGGGGACGAGCAGTACTTC. The chain couples TRBV24-1 to TRBJ2-7; TRBD1 matches at 10 bases. The V gene's germline CDR1 is KGHDR and CDR2 SFDVKD. The J segment lost 5 bases and the V segment lost 4 bases, leaving 4 bases of the junction unmatched. This CDR3 has 14 amino acids.

This clonotype appeared many times. The rearrangement joins TRBV11-2 to TRBJ2-1, with D unresolved. Germline V gene data show CDR1 as SGHAT and CDR2 as FQNNGV. V lost 0 bases and J 8 bases, leaving 14 bases between the germline ends. The length of the CDR3 is 15 residues. The CDR3 loop is CASSLDVFSLDEQFF. In nucleotides, the CDR3 is TGTGCCAGCAGCTTAGACGTCTTTTCCCTCGATGAGCAGTTCTTC.

This chain joins TRBV24-1 and TRBJ2-1; D gene unclear. Trimming removed 1 base from V and 13 bases from J, with 10 bases in between. This CDR3 contains 12 residues. From germline, CDR1 is KGHDR and CDR2 SFDVKD. The CDR3 nucleotides are TGTGCCACCAGTGATTTCTCAGGTAACCAGTTCTTC. This codes for CATSDFSGNQFF.

This clonotype has only a few counts. The chain joins TRBV15 to TRBJ2-7; a possible D gene is TRBD2 (5 bases). With 6 bases removed from V and 2 bases from J, the gap between germline ends came to 14 bases. Germline CDR1 and CDR2: LNHNV and YYDKDF (reference sequence). There are 14 residues in the CDR3. The CDR3 nucleotides read TGTGCCACCAGGAGCGGCAGCCCTCCCTACGAGCAGTACTTC. Protein sequence: CATRSGSPPYEQYF.

Ten or more counts support this clonotype. The V and J genes are TRBV4-3 and TRBJ1-1; the D gene is possibly TRBD1 (5 bases). Germline loops: CDR1 LGHNA, CDR2 YSLEER. CDR3 length: 15 residues. V was pared by 1 base and J by 6 bases, with 15 bases between. CDR3 residues: CASSQALGVRPEAFF. The CDR3, as DNA: TGCGCCAGCAGCCAAGCGTTAGGGGTGCGGCCTGAAGCTTTCTTT.

The chain couples TRBV7-2 to TRBJ2-7; possibly TRBD1 or TRBD2 for D (5 bases each). Germline loops: CDR1 SGHTA, CDR2 FQGNSA. Trimming took off 3 bases at V and 3 bases at J, with 15 bases between the two ends. The CDR3 is 15 amino acids. This CDR3 is CASSFSGGTSYEQYF. CDR3 DNA sequence: TGTGCCAGCAGCTTCTCGGGTGGGACCAGCTACGAGCAGTACTTC.

In the case of this clonotype: This CDR3 is missing its conserved last phenylalanine or tryptophan, likely due to a read error. No DNA is shown, since the ends of the CDR3 on it are uncertain; the CDR3 is the one TCRdb lists. This chain links TRBV15 with TRBJ1-1; no DNA check was done on the table's D call, TRBD1. The CDR3 length is 12 residues, termini included. Germline V gene data show CDR1 as LNHNV and CDR2 as YYDKDF (reference sequence). The CDR3 spells CATSTVNTEAFS.

The gene calls are TRBV9 and TRBJ2-7; possibly TRBD2 for D (6 bases). CDR3 length: 15 amino acids. V was pared by 3 bases and J by 0 bases, with 13 bases between. Germline assignment: CDR1 SGDLS and CDR2 YYNGEE. The CDR3 sequence: CASSASGPASYEQYF. The CDR3 DNA reads TGTGCCAGCAGCGCCAGCGGGCCAGCCTCCTACGAGCAGTACTTC.

DNA of the CDR3: TGCAGTGCTGGGCGGGGGACCCAAGAGACCCAGTACTTC. Its translation is CSAGRGTQETQYF. This sequence joins TRBV20-1 and TRBJ2-5; 7 nucleotides line up with TRBD2. The trim removed 5 bases at V and 1 base at J, leaving 4 bases unmatched. CDR1 and CDR2 (germline): DFQATT, SNEGSKA (reference sequence). This CDR3 comprises 13 residues.